This T cell receptor beta chain originates from a study of blood T cells in healthy people across ages. Primed by a sample-barcoded 5' primer and a J-beta primer mix, a second PCR proceeded for about 7 to 11 cycles. Each CDR3 protein gets one entry after TCRdb re-called the 5' RACE reads with MiXCR. The repertoire holds hundreds of thousands of distinct CDR3 sequences, about 28% seen once, with 17% in the top ten. V was pared by 7 bases and J by 6 bases, with 5 bases of the junction left unmatched. This CDR3 contains 14 residues. Germline-derived CDR1 and CDR2 are MNHEY and SVGAGI. Sequenced material: blood. The J gene is TRBJ2-1, the V gene TRBV6-5; 11 positions match TRBD2. This TCR was recovered from a woman aged 80 or older in good health. The CDR3 reads CASNRLAGSNEQFF. The CDR3 coding sequence is TGTGCCAGCAACCGACTAGCGGGGAGCAATGAGCAGTTCTTC.